This TCR beta chain came from a study of blood T cell repertoires in COVID-19. This clone was detected once. Libraries were prepared by immunoSEQ multiplex PCR; TCRdb keeps only in-frame clonotypes and omits some of them. The sample consists of some 490,000 clones, 88% of them appearing once. CDR1 is MDHEN, CDR2 SYDVKM, per germline. CDR3 size: 12 residues. Trimming removed 9 bases from V and 7 bases from J; junction bases left unmatched: 5. Enrollees, roughly 18 to 95 years old, lived in 20 to 25 US areas. Two negative PCRs, clearance, or symptom resolution were required of recovered Cohort 3 donors. The chain carries TRBV28 and TRBJ2-1; 8 positions match TRBD1. The sequenced material came from PBMCs or T cells enriched from blood (not recorded which). The origin of this receptor is a woman aged 60-75 years who had recovered from COVID-19. The DNA of the CDR3 is TGTGCCAGTTCTACAGGGGGTAATGAGCAGTTCTTC. Amino acids: CASSTGGNEQFF.